The source of this T cell receptor (beta chain) is a study of blood T cell repertoires in COVID-19. Study context: Samples of COVID-19 (acute and convalescent) were obtained from the United States, Italy and Spain.

Methods used by the authors: Estimated nucleated cell counts came from reference gene primer amplification. Produced via immunoSEQ multiplex PCR; TCRdb's table is partial and in-frame only. V, J and clone size reflect that table, while D and trimming were determined from the DNA. Of approximately 140,000 clones listed, around 82% were seen once; the top ten hold approximately 14%. This clone occurred once. Germline CDR1 SGHAT, CDR2 FQNNGV. This CDR3 is 17 amino acids long. The V and J ends lost 1 base and 5 bases respectively, with 20 bases between them. This TCR derives from a human donor with acute or convalescent COVID-19. The donor label of this sample is uncertain. The V call is TRBV11-2, the J call TRBJ2-5; the D gene is possibly TRBD2 (6 bases). Sample: peripheral blood. The CDR3 spells CASSLVHSGARGETQYF. The CDR3 coding sequence is TGTGCCAGCAGCTTAGTTCATTCGGGAGCCCGGGGGGAGACCCAGTACTTC.